The sequence of this T cell receptor (beta chain) was determined in a study of regulatory dendritic cells for organ transplantation listed by TCRdb under 2017. About the study as a whole: Sorted naive and memory CD4+ and CD8+ T cells had their TCRbeta repertoires sequenced both before and after allostimulation with either regulatory or mature dendritic cells. Study-level results and caveats: The authors pointed out considerable heterogeneity between individuals in the alloreactive memory CD8+ T cell pool, and only a couple of subjects were sequenced. Expansion of memory CD8+ clones was induced by allostimulation in both subjects, but more limited expansion appeared to be induced by regulatory dendritic cells than by mature dendritic cells. Of the resting subsets, memory CD8+ T cells had the largest number of alloreactive TCR clonotypes. Highly diverse repertoires were observed in naive CD4+ and CD8+ T cells, whereas lower diversity was observed in memory cells, and the most oligoclonal repertoires were found in memory CD8+ cells.

FACS was used to sort naive T cells as CD45RA+ cells and memory T cells as CD45RO+ CD4+ or CD8+ cells. The T cells used for TCR sequencing were obtained from two healthy control subjects. Unstimulated sorted T cell subsets served as baseline controls for the mixed lymphocyte reactions. Genomic DNA was extracted with the Qiagen DNeasy Blood & Tissue Kit. As concerns this clone: The antigen it binds to is not known. Base quality data are lacking; no much larger clone is found one base away.

TCRbeta CDR3 regions were amplified by multiplexed two-step PCR using Vbeta-specific forward primers and Jbeta-specific reverse primers. TCRbeta libraries were sequenced on an Illumina instrument through the immunoSEQ service. On the authors' methods: IMGT annotation was used to assign V, D and J genes, and synthetic CDR3 analogues were used to correct counts for multiplex PCR bias. In the immunoSEQ Analyzer, repertoire clonality was calculated as one minus the normalized Shannon entropy. Whether a clone counted as expanded was decided by Fisher's exact test with Benjamini-Hochberg false discovery rate control and a two-tailed cutoff of P<0.01. The clones in this table, taken by TCRdb from immuneACCESS, are in-frame only. Not every clone is retained; where verified, under half of the shortfall comes from an unresolved V gene, and the cause of the rest is unknown. The V and J calls and the clone size are those of that table, but D and trimming were determined from the DNA. The sample profile shows around 6,000 clones; 63% of them were found once. Of the sample, 11% is held by the ten largest clones.

Per the germline V gene, MNHNS is the CDR1 and SASEGT is the CDR2. The CDR3, cysteine through phenylalanine, is 10 amino acids long. This entry keeps only the CDR3 DNA: 30 bases, framed from base 1. Trimming at the junction amounts to 6 bases on V and 8 bases on J, and the germline ends lie 7 bases apart. Recombination connected TRBV6-1 to TRBJ1-1, with the D gene uncertain. Input material: memory CD8+ T cells from blood. Taken with the paper, the label for cell subset or site translates to: CD45RO+ memory T cells. This TCR was sampled from a human donor in good health. DNA sequence: TGTGCCAGCAGAGAGAGGGAAGCTTTCTTT. Protein translation: CASREREAFF.